This TCR beta chain was recovered during a study of blood T cell repertoires in COVID-19. About the study: Samples came from the United States, Italy and Spain, spanning acute and convalescent COVID-19. From T cells, B-cell-depleted T cells, or PBMCs came the material, which was cDNA or gDNA.

Authors' processing steps: The authors estimated nucleated cell counts from reference gene primer amplification. Clones were sequenced by immunoSEQ multiplex PCR, and TCRdb holds only the in-frame ones, with some missing. For V, J and clone size, that table is used; D and trimming come from the DNA. The data hold approximately 160,000 clones, with 75% to 85% observed a single time. Trimming removed 7 bases from V and 0 bases from J; junction bases left unmatched: 16. The germline V gene has CDR1 MRHNA and CDR2 SNTAGT. The CDR3 consists of 19 residues. This clonotype originated in a woman between 50 and 59 years old in a cohort sampled during active or convalescent COVID-19. The source material was peripheral blood. The rearrangement joins TRBV6-4 to TRBJ2-3; the match to TRBD2 covers 10 bases. The CDR3, as DNA: TGTGCCAGCAACTGGTCTCTAGCGGGGGACGCACCGAGCACAGATACGCAGTATTTT. It encodes CASNWSLAGDAPSTDTQYF.